This TCR beta chain was found in a study of cytomegalovirus exposure and HLA in healthy donors. General observations from the study: The authors assumed roughly uniform sequencing depth across donors for presence/absence analyses.

For this clone: Its antigen is unknown.

CDR3 size: 13 residues. Trimming cost V 5 bases and J 7 bases, with 13 bases left between them. Germline CDR1 reads SGHDT; CDR2 reads YYEEEE. PCR employed 60 Vbeta and 13 Jbeta primers. The table came from immunoSEQ multiplex PCR; TCRdb's copy has only in-frame clones and leaves some out. The sample includes some 120,000 clones, 8.5% of them seen just once. Material for sequencing was PBMCs. The TCR sequence derives from a man in his forties in good health and CMV-seronegative. The chain uses TRBV5-6 and TRBJ2-1; D is possibly TRBD1 (5 bases). The CDR3 protein is CASSRGRANEQFF. DNA of the CDR3: TGTGCCAGCAGTCGTGGCAGGGCTAATGAGCAGTTCTTC.